This T cell receptor (beta chain) was obtained from a study of CD8 T cells in ankylosing spondylitis. TCRdb reprocessed the 5' RACE reads via MiXCR and lists one record per CDR3 protein. The sample gives about 160,000 distinct CDR3 sequences, 40% to 50% of which show up once; 13% to 15% is in the top ten. The CDR3 extends over 13 amino acids. In germline, CDR1 is WSHSY, CDR2 SAAADI. Trimming pared 2 bases from V and 1 base from J, leaving 5 bases between. The rearrangement links TRBV10-2 to TRBJ1-1; D gene unclear. The sequence came from a male donor with ankylosing spondylitis. Sequences were obtained from synovial fluid, either unsorted or a sorted T cell fraction (not recorded which). The CDR3 reads CASSEIPNTEAFF. CDR3 DNA sequence: TGCGCCAGCAGTGAGATCCCGAACACTGAAGCTTTCTTT.